This TCR beta chain was captured in a study of OX40 agonist ivuxolimab in advanced cancers. Study details: Partial responses were observed in three patients, of whom one had hepatocellular carcinoma and two had cutaneous melanoma.

Here immunoSEQ multiplex PCR was the method, and the copy in TCRdb shows in-frame clones only, minus some. The top ten clones hold 1.1% of a sample with around 62,000 clones, approximately 89% of them seen once. V lost 0 bases and J lost 13; bases outside the gene matches: 23. Germline-derived CDR1 and CDR2 are MGHRA and YSYEKL. CDR3 length: 20 amino acids. Material: CD4+ or CD8+ T cells sorted from blood, obtained in a trial of the OX40 agonist ivuxolimab. This chain uses TRBV4-1 with TRBJ2-6, with 8 bases aligning to TRBD1. This sequence was found in an adult with an advanced solid tumor such as melanoma, head and neck, liver or kidney cancer. In DNA form, the CDR3 reads TGCGCCAGCAGCCAAGACCGAGGACAGGGTTTGTCTTTGTTTGACATGGTCCTGACTTTC. The encoded protein is CASSQDRGQGLSLFDMVLTF.